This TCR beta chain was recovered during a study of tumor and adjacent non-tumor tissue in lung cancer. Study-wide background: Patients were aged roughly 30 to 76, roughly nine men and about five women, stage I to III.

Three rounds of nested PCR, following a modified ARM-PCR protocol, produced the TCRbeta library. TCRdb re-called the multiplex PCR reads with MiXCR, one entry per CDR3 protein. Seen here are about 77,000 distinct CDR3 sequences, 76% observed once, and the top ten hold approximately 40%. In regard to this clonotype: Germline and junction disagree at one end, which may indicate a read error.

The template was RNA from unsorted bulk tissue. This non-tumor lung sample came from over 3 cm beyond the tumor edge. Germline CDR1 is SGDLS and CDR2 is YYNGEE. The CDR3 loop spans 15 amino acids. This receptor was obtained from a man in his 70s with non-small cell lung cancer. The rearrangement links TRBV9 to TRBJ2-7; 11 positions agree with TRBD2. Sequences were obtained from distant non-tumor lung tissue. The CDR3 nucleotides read TGTGCCAGCAGCTCAACCGGGACTAGCGGTTACGACCAGTACTTC. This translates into CASSSTGTSGYDQYF.